The clone carrying this TCR beta chain was counted many times. The entry originates in a study of identical twins. Unmatched junction bases numbered 6, after V lost 4 bases and J lost 6 bases. This CDR3 is 13 amino acids long. The germline gives CDR1 SNHLY, CDR2 FYNNEI. TCRdb ran MiXCR on the 5' RACE reads and lists one entry per CDR3 protein. The repertoire consists of 200,000 to 250,000 distinct CDR3 sequences, with 7.5% occurring once and the leading ten covering around 2.1%. These records were also assigned to another study, of yellow fever vaccine responses in identical twins.

This receptor was taken from a woman aged 18-29 years in good health. The chain is built from TRBV2 and TRBJ2-7, with TRBD1 matching over 7 bases. The sequencing input was memory (CD45RO+) T cells sorted from blood. CDR3 nucleotide sequence: TGTGCCAGCAGTGCTCGGGACAGAACCGAGCAGTACTTC. The encoded protein is CASSARDRTEQYF.